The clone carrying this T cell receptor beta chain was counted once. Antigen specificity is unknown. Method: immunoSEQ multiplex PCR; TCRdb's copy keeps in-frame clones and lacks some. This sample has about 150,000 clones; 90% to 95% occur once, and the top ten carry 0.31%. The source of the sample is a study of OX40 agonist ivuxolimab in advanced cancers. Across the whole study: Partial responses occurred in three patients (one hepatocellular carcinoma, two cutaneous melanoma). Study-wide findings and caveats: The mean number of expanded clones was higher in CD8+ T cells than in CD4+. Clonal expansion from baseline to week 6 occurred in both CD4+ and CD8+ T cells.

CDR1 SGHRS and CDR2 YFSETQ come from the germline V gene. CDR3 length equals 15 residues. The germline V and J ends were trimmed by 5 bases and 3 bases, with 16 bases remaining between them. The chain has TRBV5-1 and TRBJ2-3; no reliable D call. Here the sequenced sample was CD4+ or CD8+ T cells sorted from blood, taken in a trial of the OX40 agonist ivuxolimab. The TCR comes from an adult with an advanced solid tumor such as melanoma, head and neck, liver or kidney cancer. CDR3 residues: CASRAPGISTDTQYF. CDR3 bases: TGCGCCAGCAGGGCCCCGGGCATTTCTACAGATACGCAGTATTTT.